Described below is a single TCR beta chain sequence and its context. As yet, its antigen is unknown. Germline loops: CDR1 MNHEY, CDR2 SVGAGI. The CDR3 contains 12 residues. TEMRA cells were FACS-enriched, with CD8+ and CD4+ T cells isolated negatively. The data are from a study of CD8 T cells in Susac syndrome. Random hexamers were used to reverse transcribe about 0.5 to 1 ug of RNA. It was immunoSEQ multiplex PCR that amplified TCR beta CDR3 across 54 Vbeta and 13 Jbeta. Each CDR3 protein gets one entry after TCRdb re-called the immunoSEQ multiplex PCR reads with MiXCR. The sample lists roughly 190,000 distinct CDR3 sequences, more than 90% occurring once. Study-wide points: CD4+ T cell repertoires in Susac syndrome exhibited no evidence of clonal expansion.

The specimen sequenced was CD4+ T cells from PBMCs. This TCR was sampled from a human donor with Susac syndrome. J is TRBJ2-4 and V is TRBV6-5; maybe TRBD1 (6 bases). CDR3 sequence reads: CVTQGTKNIQYF. CDR3 sequence (DNA): TGTGTTACTCAGGGGACCAAAAACATTCAGTACTTC.